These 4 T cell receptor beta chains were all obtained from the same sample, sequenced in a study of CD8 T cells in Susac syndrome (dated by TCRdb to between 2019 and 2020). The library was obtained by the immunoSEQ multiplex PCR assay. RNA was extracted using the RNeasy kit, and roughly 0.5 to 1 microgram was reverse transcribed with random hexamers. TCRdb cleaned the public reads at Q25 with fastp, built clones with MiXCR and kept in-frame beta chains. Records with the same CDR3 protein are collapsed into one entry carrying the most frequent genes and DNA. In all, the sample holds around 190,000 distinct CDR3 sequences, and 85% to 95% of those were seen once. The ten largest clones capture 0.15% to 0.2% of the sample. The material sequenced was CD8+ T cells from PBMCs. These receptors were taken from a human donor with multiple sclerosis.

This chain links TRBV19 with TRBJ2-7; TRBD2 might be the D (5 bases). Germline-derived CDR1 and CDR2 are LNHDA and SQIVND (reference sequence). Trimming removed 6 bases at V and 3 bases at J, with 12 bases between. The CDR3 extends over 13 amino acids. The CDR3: CASSPGLGYEQYF. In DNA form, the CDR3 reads TGTGCCAGTAGCCCAGGACTTGGCTACGAGCAGTACTTC.

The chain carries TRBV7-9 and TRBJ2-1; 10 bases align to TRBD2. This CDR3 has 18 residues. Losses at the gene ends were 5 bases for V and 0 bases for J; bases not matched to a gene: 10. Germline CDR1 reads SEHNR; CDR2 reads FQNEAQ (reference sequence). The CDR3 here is CASSPEFASGSSYNEQFF. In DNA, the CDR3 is TGTGCCAGCAGCCCAGAATTCGCTAGCGGGAGCTCCTACAATGAGCAGTTCTTC.

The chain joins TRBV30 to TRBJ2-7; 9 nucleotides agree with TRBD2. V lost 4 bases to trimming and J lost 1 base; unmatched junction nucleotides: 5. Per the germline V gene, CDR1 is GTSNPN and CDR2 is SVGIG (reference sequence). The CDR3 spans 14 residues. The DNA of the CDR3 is TGTGCCTGGAATAAGCGGGAGGAGTCCTACGAGCAGTACTTC. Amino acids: CAWNKREESYEQYF.

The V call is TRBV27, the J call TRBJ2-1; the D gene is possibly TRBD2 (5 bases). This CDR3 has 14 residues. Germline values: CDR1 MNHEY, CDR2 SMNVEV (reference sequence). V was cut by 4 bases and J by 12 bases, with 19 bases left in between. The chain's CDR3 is CASSYFAGGPGQFF. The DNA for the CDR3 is TGTGCCAGCAGTTATTTTGCGGGCGGCCCGGGGCAGTTCTTC.